Below, 6 T cell receptor beta chains from the same sample are listed, as sequenced in a study of T-cell reconstitution after alpha-beta-depleted transplantation in children. The authors prepared the TCRbeta library with unique molecular identifiers. TCRdb reprocessed the PCR reads with MiXCR, giving one entry per CDR3 protein. The sample holds under 850,000 distinct CDR3 sequences, over 10% seen once. Sequencing used PBMCs, obtained before TCRalphabeta/CD19-depleted stem cell transplant. These receptors were obtained from a girl aged 2 to 10 with congenital amegakaryocytic thrombocytopenia, due to receive a stem cell transplant.

Ten or more counts support this clonotype. V and J are TRBV29-1 and TRBJ2-3; D perhaps matches TRBD1 (6 bases). The CDR3 sequence is 14 residues long. The germline gives CDR1 SQVTM, CDR2 ANQGSEA. V dropped 6 bases and J dropped 1 base, with 14 bases sitting between them. In DNA, the CDR3 is TGCAGCGTGACACAGGGTCTTGGCACAGATACGCAGTATTTT. Its protein is CSVTQGLGTDTQYF.

This clonotype turned up a few times. The rearrangement links TRBV15 to TRBJ2-1, with a tentative D call TRBD1 (6 bases). CDR3 size: 18 residues. V lost 4 bases and J 3 bases, leaving 22 bases between the germline ends. CDR1 is LNHNV and CDR2 is YYDKDF in the germline V gene (reference sequence). In DNA, the CDR3 is TGTGCCACCAGCATCTACTCCCCAGGGGTCGATTTCTACAATGAGCAGTTCTTC. Translation: CATSIYSPGVDFYNEQFF.

This clonotype was picked up many times. The chain joins TRBV2 to TRBJ2-1, with TRBD2 as a possible D gene (7 bases). Germline lookup yields CDR1 SNHLY and CDR2 FYNNEI. CDR3 length: 13 residues. Trimming took off 8 bases at V and 8 bases at J, with 16 bases between the two ends. The CDR3 spells CASERDIFYEQFF. The CDR3 nucleotides are TGTGCCAGCGAGCGGGACATCTTCTATGAGCAGTTCTTC.

This clonotype was counted between two and nine times. This chain connects TRBV6-1 to TRBJ2-7, with 7 bases aligning to TRBD2. Germline V gives CDR1 MNHNS, CDR2 SASEGT. After removal of 4 bases from V and 4 bases from J, the junction contained 4 bases not matched to a gene. The CDR3 sequence is 13 residues long. The CDR3 nucleotides read TGTGCCAGCAGTGTAGCGGGCCAATACGAGCAGTACTTC. Amino acids: CASSVAGQYEQYF.

The CDR3 here is CASSPGTPLDEQFF. The CDR3 DNA reads TGCGCCAGCAGCCCCGGGACGCCCCTAGATGAGCAGTTCTTC. J is TRBJ2-1 and V is TRBV5-1; D may correspond to TRBD1 or TRBD2 (5 bases each). V dropped 4 bases and J dropped 8 bases, with 16 bases sitting between them. Per the germline V gene, CDR1 is SGHRS and CDR2 is YFSETQ. The CDR3 spans 14 residues.

The rearrangement uses TRBV5-1 and TRBJ2-5; tentative D call: TRBD1 (5 bases). This CDR3 is 15 amino acids long. V was trimmed by 0 bases and J by 1 base, leaving 10 bases between them. Germline-derived CDR1 and CDR2 are SGHRS and YFSETQ. The CDR3 DNA is TGCGCCAGCAGCTTGGGTAACAGGATCCAAGAGACCCAGTACTTC. Translation: CASSLGNRIQETQYF.